This TCR beta chain is drawn from a study of blood T cell repertoires in COVID-19. Germline V gene lookup returns CDR1 SGDLS and CDR2 YYNGEE. Losses at the gene ends were 3 bases for V and 7 bases for J; bases not matched to a gene: 9. The CDR3 has 16 residues. The method was immunoSEQ multiplex PCR; TCRdb's version includes in-frame clones alone and lacks a portion of them. The sample lists roughly 120,000 clones, about 85% occurring once. The specimen sequenced was peripheral blood. The origin of this receptor is a woman aged 60-70 years with COVID-19, enrolled during active disease. This chain uses TRBV9 with TRBJ2-2; 10 bases are shared with TRBD2. CDR3 coding DNA: TGTGCCAGCAGCGGGAGCGGGGGGGCCGAAAACGGGGAGCTGTTTTTT. It codes for CASSGSGGAENGELFF. The full variable domain, its missing parts supplied by reference TRBV9 and TRBJ2-2, is DSGVTQTPKHLITATGQRVTLRCSPRSGDLSVYWYQQSLDQGLQFLIQYYNGEERAKGNILERFSAQQFPDLHSELNLSSLELGDSALYFCASSGSGGAENGELFFGEGSRLTVL.